This entry features one TCR beta chain sequence. Its antigen remains unknown. This specimen comes from a study of cytomegalovirus exposure and HLA in healthy donors. The study's findings and limits: In an earlier analysis, productive rearrangement rates for most beta V segments clustered near 87% or 30%.

The CDR3 is made up of 14 amino acids. V lost 4 bases and J lost 2, with 11 bases in between. Germline V CDR1 and CDR2: WSHSY, SAAADI. A multiplex PCR was run with 60 Vbeta primers and 13 Jbeta primers. The method was immunoSEQ multiplex PCR; TCRdb's version includes in-frame clones alone and lacks a portion of them. Reported are about 110,000 clones; the ten largest clones contain more than 3%. Source material: PBMCs. This sequence joins TRBV10-2 and TRBJ2-5; weak D call: TRBD2 (6 bases). The clonotype was recovered from a man aged 18 to 29 in good health and CMV-seronegative. CDR3 residues: CASSGFRGQETQYF. CDR3 nucleotide sequence: TGCGCCAGCAGTGGCTTCCGGGGGCAAGAGACCCAGTACTTC.